The TCR beta chain described here comes from a study of blood T cells in healthy people across ages. On the study more broadly: Researchers report that template switching captured about one barcoded beta molecule per two T cells.

Broader study findings: Getting older went along with TCR beta diversity per million T cells dropping roughly linearly. The unsorted PBMCs prevented any conclusive comparison of naive versus antigen-experienced cells.

A second PCR, run for roughly 7 to 12 cycles, used a sample-barcoded 5' primer plus a J-beta primer mix. Paired-end reads containing CDR3 totaled no fewer than 2.5 million for each sample. MiXCR was run by TCRdb on the 5' RACE reads, yielding one entry per CDR3 protein. The table includes about 1.7 million distinct CDR3 sequences, 28% detected once. On this clonotype: Antigen unknown.

In germline, CDR1 is MNHEY, CDR2 SMNVEV (reference sequence). The CDR3 has 17 amino acids. The V end was cut by 6 bases, the J end by 4 bases, with 23 bases between. The sequence was collected from a woman aged 25 to 45 in good health. Sequenced input: blood. The V gene is TRBV27, the J gene TRBJ2-3; perhaps D is TRBD1 or TRBD2 (6 bases each). The CDR3 DNA reads as TGTGCCAGCAGCCCCCCCGCGACAGGAACTAGCCCAGATACGCAGTATTTT. Amino acid sequence: CASSPPATGTSPDTQYF.